The rows below give T cell receptor beta chains drawn from one sample of a study of shared clonotypes between healthy human individuals. Measured with immunoSEQ multiplex PCR; TCRdb has only the in-frame clones, and not every one. This table has 2 million to 2.5 million clones, 90% to 97% appearing once. The specimen sequenced was naive CD4+ T cells sorted from blood. The receptors were gathered from a man between 18 and 29 years old in good health. CDR3s include the opening cysteine and the closing phenylalanine or tryptophan. The D gene is left open where the match is weak. Rows may omit the clone size; those that give it use once, few, many or a size class.

CDR3nt,CDR3aa,v_gene,abundance,j_gene,d_gene,len
TGTGCCAGCAGTCCTGACAGTGCTTCTGGAAACACCATATATTTT,CASSPDSASGNTIYF,TRBV6-5,-,TRBJ1-3,-,15
TGTGCCAGCAGCTTGGGGACAGGACTTAGCACAGATACGCAGTATTTT,CASSLGTGLSTDTQYF,TRBV5-4,-,TRBJ2-3,TRBD1,16
TGTGCCAGCAGCTTACCCGGAGCCCCAGAGACCCAGTACTTC,CASSLPGAPETQYF,TRBV7-6,-,TRBJ2-5,-,14
TGTGCCATCAGTGACTCAAACATTCAGTACTTC,CAISDSNIQYF,TRBV10-3,-,TRBJ2-4,-,11
TGTGCCAGCAGCTCAGATCAGCCCCAGCATTTT,CASSSDQPQHF,TRBV2,few,TRBJ1-5,-,11
TGCGCCAGCAGCTGGGCCGGGACTAGTTCCTACAATGAGCAGTTCTTC,CASSWAGTSSYNEQFF,TRBV5-1,-,TRBJ2-1,TRBD2,16
TGTGCCAGCAGCTCTATGGCGGGTTGGGGTGATACTGAAGCTTTCTTT,CASSSMAGWGDTEAFF,TRBV5-6,-,TRBJ1-1,-,16
TGTGCCAGCAGTGAGACAGGGCAAAATGAAAAACTGTTTTTT,CASSETGQNEKLFF,TRBV6-5,-,TRBJ1-4,TRBD1,14
TGTGCCAGCACCTCGACACCGAACACTGAAGCTTTCTTT,CASTSTPNTEAFF,TRBV6-1,-,TRBJ1-1,-,13
TGTGCCAGCAGGGCCAGGGGCACAGATACGCAGTATTTT,CASRARGTDTQYF,TRBV7-9,-,TRBJ2-3,-,13
TGTGCCAGCAGTTTGACCCCGGGGGATGGCTACACCTTC,CASSLTPGDGYTF,TRBV27,-,TRBJ1-2,-,13
TGTGCCAGCAGTTTACAGGGGCCGAACCAGCCCCAGCATTTT,CASSLQGPNQPQHF,TRBV28,once,TRBJ1-5,-,14
TGTGCCACCCAGGACAGGACGAATGACTACGAGCAGTACTTC,CATQDRTNDYEQYF,TRBV10-3,-,TRBJ2-7,TRBD1,14
TGTGCCAGCAACTCTGGACTAGCGGGAAAAGCAGATACGCAGTATTTT,CASNSGLAGKADTQYF,TRBV6-6,-,TRBJ2-3,TRBD2,16
TGTGCCAGCAGTCCCGGGACAGATGAAAAACTGTTTTTT,CASSPGTDEKLFF,TRBV6-6,-,TRBJ1-4,TRBD1,13
TGTGCCAGCTCCGGAAGCCGAAAGACCCAGTACTTC,CASSGSRKTQYF,TRBV18,-,TRBJ2-5,-,12
TGTGCCTGGAGTCCCCCGGGGGGGGGAAGAGAGACCCAGTACTTC,CAWSPPGGGRETQYF,TRBV30,once,TRBJ2-5,TRBD2,15
TGTGCCAGGACTAAGGCTGGGGCCAACGTCCTGACTTTC,CARTKAGANVLTF,TRBV2,-,TRBJ2-6,-,13
TGTGCCTGGAGTGTAGGGAGGGGTGGGTATTCCCCCCTCCACTTT,CAWSVGRGGYSPLHF,TRBV30,few,TRBJ1-6,-,15
TGTGCCAGCTCACCAACCGGAAGCGGGAGTGCCTACGAGCAGTACTTC,CASSPTGSGSAYEQYF,TRBV18,-,TRBJ2-7,TRBD2,16
TGTGCCAGCAGCCCGGGGGGGGTCGGCGAGCAGTACTTC,CASSPGGVGEQYF,TRBV7-2,-,TRBJ2-7,TRBD2,13
TGTGCCAGCAGTTTAAGCAGCAGGGGCACTGAAGCTTTCTTT,CASSLSSRGTEAFF,TRBV27,-,TRBJ1-1,-,14
TGTGCCAGCAGGGGTAGGACAGGGTGGGAACTAAATGGCTACACCTTC,CASRGRTGWELNGYTF,TRBV2,-,TRBJ1-2,TRBD1,16
TGTGCCAGAAGCTTGGGCACTAGCGGGTCCACCTACGAGCAGTACTTC,CARSLGTSGSTYEQYF,TRBV5-3,-,TRBJ2-7,TRBD2,16
TGTGCCAGCAGCGTTGATCCGGGACAGGGGTCCGGGGAGCTGTTTTTT,CASSVDPGQGSGELFF,TRBV9,-,TRBJ2-2,TRBD1,16
TGTGCCTGGAGTGTGAACAGGGGGTTAAACGAGCAGTACTTC,CAWSVNRGLNEQYF,TRBV30,-,TRBJ2-7,TRBD1,14
TGTGCCAGCAGTGAAGGGGGCTCGGTGGGCAATCAGCCCCAGCATTTT,CASSEGGSVGNQPQHF,TRBV6-1,-,TRBJ1-5,-,16
TGTGCTAGCAGCTTAGGCGGAGCCGCCGGAAACACCATATATTTT,CASSLGGAAGNTIYF,TRBV7-7,-,TRBJ1-3,-,15
TGTGCCAGCAGTGTAGATGGGAACACTGAAGCTTTCTTT,CASSVDGNTEAFF,TRBV2,few,TRBJ1-1,-,13
TGTGCCAGCAGTTTGAACCAAAATAGCAATCAGCCCCAGCATTTT,CASSLNQNSNQPQHF,TRBV6-5,-,TRBJ1-5,-,15
TGCGCCAGCAGCCCAATCGCGGAGAGCTACGAGCAGTACTTC,CASSPIAESYEQYF,TRBV5-1,once,TRBJ2-7,-,14
TGTGCCAGCAGTGAACTGTTCCAAGAGACCCAGTACTTC,CASSELFQETQYF,TRBV25-1,-,TRBJ2-5,-,13
TGTGCCAGCAGCTTCGGGGGCCCGAACACTGAAGCTTTCTTT,CASSFGGPNTEAFF,TRBV7-2,-,TRBJ1-1,-,14
TGTGCCAGCAGCTTGGAACCACATAGCAATCAGCCCCAGCATTTT,CASSLEPHSNQPQHF,TRBV5-8,-,TRBJ1-5,-,15
TGTGCCTGGAGTGTCCGGGGACAAGAGACCCAGTACTTC,CAWSVRGQETQYF,TRBV30,-,TRBJ2-5,-,13
TGTGCCAGCAGTTTCGCCTGGACAGATAAGAACACTGAAGCTTTCTTT,CASSFAWTDKNTEAFF,TRBV6-5,-,TRBJ1-1,-,16
TGTGCCAGCAGTACAGGGCTCGGGGAGCAGTTCTTC,CASSTGLGEQFF,TRBV7-9,-,TRBJ2-1,-,12
TGTGCCAGCAGGGCAGGGGGCAGGAACACTGAAGCTTTCTTT,CASRAGGRNTEAFF,TRBV7-9,once,TRBJ1-1,TRBD1,14
TGTGCCAGCAGTTACGGGATGAACACTGAAGCTTTCTTT,CASSYGMNTEAFF,TRBV6-5,-,TRBJ1-1,-,13
TGTGCCAGCAGTGGCTGGGACAGGGGGCTTGGCGGGGAGCTGTTTTTT,CASSGWDRGLGGELFF,TRBV6-1,-,TRBJ2-2,TRBD1,16
TGTGCCAGTACCCGGGACAGGGGGCGAGGTGCAACTAATGAAAAACTGTTTTTT,CASTRDRGRGATNEKLFF,TRBV19,-,TRBJ1-4,TRBD1,18
TGTGCCAGCTCACCACTCCTGTCAGAGACGAACACCGGGGAGCTGTTTTTT,CASSPLLSETNTGELFF,TRBV18,-,TRBJ2-2,-,17
TGTGCCAGCAGCGGGATACTACATGAGCAGTTCTTC,CASSGILHEQFF,TRBV27,-,TRBJ2-1,-,12
TGTGCCTGGAGTGCGGGGGGGCTACCAGATACGCAGTATTTT,CAWSAGGLPDTQYF,TRBV30,-,TRBJ2-3,TRBD2,14
TGTGCCAGTAATTTTGGGGTCGGCGAGCAGTACTTC,CASNFGVGEQYF,TRBV19,-,TRBJ2-7,-,12
TGTGCCAGCAGTCACGATTCTACCCGTCTCAATGAGCAGTTCTTC,CASSHDSTRLNEQFF,TRBV7-2,once,TRBJ2-1,-,15
TGCGCCAGCAGCTTCGACTTTTGGGGAGGCTACACCTTC,CASSFDFWGGYTF,TRBV5-1,-,TRBJ1-2,-,13
TGTGCCAGCAGTTACTCTCGACAGGGGTCCACAGATACGCAGTATTTT,CASSYSRQGSTDTQYF,TRBV6-6,-,TRBJ2-3,TRBD1,16